The 10 T cell receptor beta chains listed next were all sequenced from one sample in a study of blood T cells in healthy people across ages. Through a sample-barcoded 5' primer and a J-beta primer mix, a second PCR was run for about 6 to 12 cycles. From the 5' RACE reads, TCRdb called clonotypes with MiXCR, one entry per CDR3 protein. Of 540,000 or so distinct CDR3 sequences in the sample, less than 60% are singletons; the top ten hold 20% to 25%. The sequenced sample consisted of blood. Receptors were obtained from an elderly man in good health.

Worth noting for this clonotype: A junction boundary mismatches the germline segment, possibly from a read error. CDR3 in DNA: TGCAGTGCGAGAGGGACAGGAACCGAGCAGTACTTC. This codes for CSARGTGTEQYF. The chain employs TRBV20-1 and TRBJ2-7, with TRBD1 matching over 8 bases. The CDR3 sequence is 12 residues long. Germline V lookup: CDR1 DFQATT, CDR2 SNEGSKA (reference sequence).

The J gene is TRBJ1-3, the V gene TRBV27, with D tentatively TRBD1 (5 bases). The CDR3 has 16 amino acids. The V end lost 4 bases, the J end lost 2 bases, and 15 bases lay between the germline ends. Germline lookup yields CDR1 MNHEY and CDR2 SMNVEV (reference sequence). The CDR3 loop is CASSSLDSSAGNTIYF. The CDR3 DNA reads TGTGCCAGCAGTTCCTTAGACAGTTCAGCTGGAAACACCATATATTTT.

The V and J genes are TRBV2 and TRBJ2-1; D is uncertain. CDR1 and CDR2 from the germline V gene are SNHLY and FYNNEI. This CDR3 region has 12 residues. Trimming took 3 bases from V and 12 from J, leaving 12 bases between them. The CDR3 DNA reads as TGTGCCAGCAGTGATAGGCCGGTGGGGCAGTTCTTC. It specifies CASSDRPVGQFF.

This clonotype was seen a few times. CDR3 DNA sequence: TGTGCCAGCAGCCAAGATCTGGGGACTAGCGGGGGGAATGAGCAGTTCTTC. Translated: CASSQDLGTSGGNEQFF. The chain is built from TRBV3-1 and TRBJ2-1, with 15 bases that match TRBD2. After removal of 0 bases from V and 7 bases from J, the junction contained 4 bases not matched to a gene. CDR3 length: 17 residues. The germline CDR1 and CDR2 sequences are LGHDT and YNNKEL (reference sequence).

The chain carries TRBV3-1 and TRBJ2-6; D gene uncertain. There are 15 residues in the CDR3. Trimming cost V 0 bases and J 2 bases, with 5 bases left between them. Germline values: CDR1 LGHDT, CDR2 YNNKEL (reference sequence). The CDR3 coding sequence is TGTGCCAGCAGCCAAGACGTCCCTGGGGCCAACGTCCTGACTTTC. This encodes CASSQDVPGANVLTF.

This chain uses TRBV4-1 with TRBJ2-1, with D perhaps matching TRBD2 (5 bases). The J call is uncertain, as TRBJ2-7 better fits the DNA end. Germline V gene sequence: CDR1 MGHRA, CDR2 YSYEKL. CDR3 length equals 17 residues. CDR3 amino acids: CASSLSLALNSYNEQYF. CDR3 nucleotides: TGCGCCAGCAGTCTCAGTTTAGCGCTTAACTCCTACAATGAGCAGTACTTC.

With regard to this clonotype: At one boundary the junction diverges from the germline segment, which might be a read error. The chain is built from TRBV5-1 and TRBJ2-1; 8 bases are shared with TRBD2. Germline V gene lookup returns CDR1 SGHRS and CDR2 YFSETQ. The CDR3 loop spans 14 amino acids. The CDR3 region has the DNA TGCGCCAGCACCCCCACTAGCGGTGACAATGGGCAGTTCTTC. Translation gives CASTPTSGDNGQFF.

This clonotype is a singleton in its sample. The chain combines TRBV5-1 with TRBJ2-2; a possible D gene is TRBD1 (5 bases). From germline, CDR1 is SGHRS and CDR2 YFSETQ. V lost 6 bases and J 5 bases, leaving 14 bases between the germline ends. CDR3 length: 14 amino acids. This CDR3 reads CASTVGRGTGELFF. CDR3 coding DNA: TGCGCCAGCACCGTCGGAAGGGGAACCGGGGAGCTGTTTTTT.

This clonotype was detected only a few times. A read error may account for a junction end that differs from germline. J is TRBJ2-1 and V is TRBV6-5; 10 nucleotides agree with TRBD2. Germline V gene data show CDR1 as MNHEY and CDR2 as SVGAGI. The CDR3 spans 14 residues. The CDR3 DNA reads as TGTGCCAGCACAAGGACTAGCGGAGTCAATGAGCGGTTCTTC. The encoded protein is CASTRTSGVNERFF.

The V and J genes are TRBV7-2 and TRBJ1-4, with D maybe TRBD1 (5 bases). The germline V gene has CDR1 SGHTA and CDR2 FQGNSA. Trimming removed 5 bases from V and 9 bases from J, with 16 bases in between. The CDR3 totals 14 residues. The CDR3 here is CASSLLGRQQKLFF. In DNA, the CDR3 is TGTGCCAGCAGCCTACTAGGGCGACAGCAAAAACTGTTTTTT.